This T cell receptor beta chain was recovered during a study of T cells expressing NK-cell markers (TCRdb year 2020). Context from the whole study: TCR beta-chain repertoires were profiled in sorted CD3+CD56+NKG2C+, CD3+CD56+NKG2C- and CD3+CD56-NKG2C+ T-cell subsets from fewer than 10 donors. Among the eight sequenced donors, only one was HCMV-seronegative, while the other seven were HCMV-seropositive. The study sequenced eight donors, all healthy volunteers chosen at random: three men and five women. Sequencing of the libraries produced 2 x 150 bp reads on Illumina HiSeq 2000/2500, MiSeq or NextSeq.

Paper-wide results and their limitations: Those dominant clonotypes were again the most abundant among CD3+CD56-NKG2C+ cells in a handful of donors, at about 25-65%. Whether the expanded NKG2C-expressing T cell clones were specific for HCMV antigens remained unclear. In over five donors, the dominant CD3+CD56+NKG2C+ clonotypes were found to rank among the top 10 CD8+ clonotypes and to make up about 1.0-7.5% of CD8+ T cells.

To determine HCMV serostatus, a commercial ELISA kit was used to detect HCMV-specific IgG in serum. Ficoll density gradient centrifugation was used to isolate peripheral blood mononuclear cells from blood. The instrument given in TCRdb is Illumina HiSeq 2000. TCR beta cDNA libraries were prepared using 5'RACE template switching, which introduced a universal primer site and unique molecular identifiers. cDNA synthesis was primed from the TCR beta constant segment and was followed by two successive PCR amplification steps. The study's own analysis went as follows. Reads were demultiplexed and grouped by UMI with MIGEC, and clonotypes were assembled and quantified with MiTCR. To exclude erroneous sequences, only TCR cDNA sequences supported by at least two reads were retained. The tcR package was used for downstream repertoire analysis, and clonotypes were matched across fractions by CDR3 nucleotide sequence plus V segment. VDJmatch was used to annotate antigen specificity against VDJdb, with one amino acid substitution in CDR3 permitted. With the reads reprocessed by TCRdb, a single entry stands for each CDR3 protein sequence and no DNA is reported. These V and J calls originate from TCRdb's pipeline instead of the authors' own analysis. This sample's table contains about 150,000 distinct CDR3 sequences. The ten largest clones capture roughly a third of the sample.

On this clonotype: Its antigen remains undetermined.

The TCR comes from a woman between 50 and 59 years old in good health. Donor details come from another sample of the same person, matched by shared clones. Sequenced input: blood T cells: a sorted CD56 or NKG2C T cell subset, CD4+ or CD8+ T cells, or bulk PBMC T cells (not recorded which).

This receptor has the CDR3 CASSLAVEEQFF. This sequence uses TRBV7-9 and TRBJ2-1. The CDR3, from cysteine to phenylalanine, totals 12 residues. The entry carries no DNA sequence. CDR1 and CDR2 are drawn from the germline V gene (reference sequence): SEHNR, FQNEAQ. The full variable domain, completed from the reference TRBV7-9 and TRBJ2-1 proteins outside the CDR3, reads DTGVSQNPRHKITKRGQNVTFRCDPISEHNRLYWYRQTLGQGPEFLTYFQNEAQLEKSRLLSDRFSAERPKGSFSTLEIQRTEQGDSAMYLCASSLAVEEQFFGPGTRLTVL.